This T cell receptor (beta chain) was sequenced in a study of blood T cell repertoires in COVID-19. This clone was counted a single time. The CDR3 spans 11 residues. The germline V gene encodes CDR1 LNHDA and CDR2 SQIVND (reference sequence). V lost 10 bases to trimming and J lost 7 bases; unmatched junction nucleotides: 5. In the authors' methods: Amplification of reference gene primers was used by the study to estimate nucleated cell counts. Sequenced by immunoSEQ multiplex PCR; TCRdb stores in-frame clones only, minus some. The DNA gave D and trimming, while V, J and clone size come from that table. The sample records around 250,000 clones, about 87% being singletons.

Sequenced material: PBMCs or T cells enriched from blood (not recorded which). This clonotype was sampled from a woman aged 45-59 years who had recovered from COVID-19. The V and J genes are TRBV19 and TRBJ1-2, with 8 bases aligning to TRBD1. CDR3 DNA sequence: TGTGCCATCGGACAGGGCTTTGGCTACACCTTC. Its translation: CAIGQGFGYTF.